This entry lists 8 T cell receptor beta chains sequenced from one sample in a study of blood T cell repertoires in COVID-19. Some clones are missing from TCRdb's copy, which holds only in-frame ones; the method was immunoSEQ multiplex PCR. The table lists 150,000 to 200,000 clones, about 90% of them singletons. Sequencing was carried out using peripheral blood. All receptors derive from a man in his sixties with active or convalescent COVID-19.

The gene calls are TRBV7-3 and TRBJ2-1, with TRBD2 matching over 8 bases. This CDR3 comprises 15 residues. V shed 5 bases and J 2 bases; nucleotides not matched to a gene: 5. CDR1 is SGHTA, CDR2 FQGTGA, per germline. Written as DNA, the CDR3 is TGTGCCAGCAGCCGGACGGGGGGGCCCTACAATGAGCAGTTCTTC. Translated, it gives CASSRTGGPYNEQFF.

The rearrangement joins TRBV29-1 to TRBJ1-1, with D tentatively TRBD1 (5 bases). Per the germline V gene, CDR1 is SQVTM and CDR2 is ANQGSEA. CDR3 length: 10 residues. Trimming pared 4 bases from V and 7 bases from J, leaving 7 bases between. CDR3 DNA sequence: TGCAGCGTTGTGGACATTGAAGCTTTCTTT. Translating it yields CSVVDIEAFF. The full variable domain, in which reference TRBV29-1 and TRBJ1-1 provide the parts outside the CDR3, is SAVISQKPSRDICQRGTSLTIQCQVDSQVTMMFWYRQQPGQSLTLIATANQGSEATYESGFVIDKFPISRPNLTFSTLTVSNMSPEDSSIYLCSVVDIEAFFGQGTRLTVV.

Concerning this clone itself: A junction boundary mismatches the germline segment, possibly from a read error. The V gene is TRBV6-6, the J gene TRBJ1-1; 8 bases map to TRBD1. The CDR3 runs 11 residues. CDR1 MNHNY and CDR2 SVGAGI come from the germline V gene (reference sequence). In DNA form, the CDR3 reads TGTGCCAGCAGCCCCGGACAGGGATTTCTCTTT. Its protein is CASSPGQGFLF.

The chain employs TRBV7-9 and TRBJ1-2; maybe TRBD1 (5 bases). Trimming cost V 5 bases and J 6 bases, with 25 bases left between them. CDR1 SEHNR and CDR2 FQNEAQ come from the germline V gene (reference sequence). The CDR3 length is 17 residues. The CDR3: CASSPVWKQGLLNGYTF. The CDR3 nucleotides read TGTGCCAGCAGCCCCGTATGGAAGCAGGGACTTCTTAATGGCTACACCTTC. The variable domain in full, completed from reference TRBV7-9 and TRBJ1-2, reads DTGVSQNPRHKITKRGQNVTFRCDPISEHNRLYWYRQTLGQGPEFLTYFQNEAQLEKSRLLSDRFSAERPKGSFSTLEIQRTEQGDSAMYLCASSPVWKQGLLNGYTFGSGTRLTVV.

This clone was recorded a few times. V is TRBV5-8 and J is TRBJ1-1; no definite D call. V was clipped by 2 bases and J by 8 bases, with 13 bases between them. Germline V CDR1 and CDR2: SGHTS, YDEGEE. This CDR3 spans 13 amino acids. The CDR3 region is CASSFRGRKEAFF. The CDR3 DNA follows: TGTGCCAGCAGCTTTCGGGGAAGGAAAGAAGCTTTCTTT.

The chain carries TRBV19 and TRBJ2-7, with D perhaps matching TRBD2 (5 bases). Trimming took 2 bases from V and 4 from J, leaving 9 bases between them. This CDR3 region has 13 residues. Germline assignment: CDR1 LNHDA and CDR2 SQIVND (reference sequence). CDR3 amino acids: CASSISRTYEQYF. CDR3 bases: TGTGCCAGTAGTATATCAAGGACTTACGAGCAGTACTTC. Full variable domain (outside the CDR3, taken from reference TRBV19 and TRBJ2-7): DGGITQSPKYLFRKEGQNVTLSCEQNLNHDAMYWYRQDPGQGLRLIYYSQIVNDFQKGDIAEGYSVSREKKESFPLTVTSAQKNPTAFYLCASSISRTYEQYFGPGTRLTVT.

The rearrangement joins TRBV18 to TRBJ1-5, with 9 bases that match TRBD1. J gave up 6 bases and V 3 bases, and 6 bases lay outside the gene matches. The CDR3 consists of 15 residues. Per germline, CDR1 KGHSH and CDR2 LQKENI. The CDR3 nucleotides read TGTGCCAGCTCACCCGGGACAGGGAGCGGTCAGCCCCAGCATTTT. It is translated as CASSPGTGSGQPQHF.

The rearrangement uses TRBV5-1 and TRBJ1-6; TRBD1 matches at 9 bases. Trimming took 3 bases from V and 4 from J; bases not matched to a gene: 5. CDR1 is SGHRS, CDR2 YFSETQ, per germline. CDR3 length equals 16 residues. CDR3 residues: CASSSGQGVYNSPLHF. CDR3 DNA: TGCGCCAGCAGCTCGGGACAGGGTGTTTATAATTCACCCCTCCACTTT.